Below are 11 T cell receptor beta chains sequenced from a single sample in a study of shared T cell receptors in the human thymus. The protocol was immunoSEQ multiplex PCR, while the TCRdb copy is restricted to in-frame clones and leaves out a portion. The data show 65,000 to 70,000 clones, 90% to 95% seen once. The specimen sequenced was thymocytes. Receptors originate from a human donor.

This clone was recorded once. The gene calls are TRBV6-1 and TRBJ2-7; D not certain. V gave up 6 bases and J gave up 2 bases, with 11 bases separating them. The CDR3 covers 13 residues. Looked up from germline, CDR1 is MNHNS and CDR2 is SASEGT. In nucleotides, the CDR3 is TGTGCCAGCAGCGAACTGGGTCCCTACGAGCAGTACTTC. Translation gives CASSELGPYEQYF.

This clone showed up just once. The chain carries TRBV2 and TRBJ2-7, with TRBD2 matching 9 bases. Trimming cost V 7 bases and J 2 bases; bases outside gene matches: 9. Germline loops: CDR1 SNHLY, CDR2 FYNNEI. The length of the CDR3 is 15 residues. CDR3 sequence reads: CASNVWRGGTYEQYF. The CDR3 DNA is TGTGCCAGCAATGTCTGGCGGGGGGGAACCTACGAGCAGTACTTC.

This clone has only one observation. The CDR3, as DNA: TGCGCCAGCAGCCTATGGGACTCCCAAGAGACCCAGTACTTC. This codes for CASSLWDSQETQYF. The chain joins TRBV5-1 to TRBJ2-5, with a tentative D call TRBD2 (6 bases). Looked up from germline, CDR1 is SGHRS and CDR2 is YFSETQ. The CDR3 contains 14 residues. The germline V and J ends were trimmed by 4 bases and 1 base, with 11 bases remaining between them. The full variable domain, with the rest looked up from reference TRBV5-1 and TRBJ2-5, is KAGVTQTPRYLIKTRGQQVTLSCSPISGHRSVSWYQQTPGQGLQFLFEYFSETQRNKGNFPGRFSGRQFSNSRSEMNVSTLELGDSALYLCASSLWDSQETQYFGPGTRLLVL.

The chain uses TRBV5-1 and TRBJ2-3; maybe TRBD2 (6 bases). In germline, CDR1 is SGHRS, CDR2 YFSETQ. V lost 1 base and J 7 bases, leaving 10 bases between the germline ends. The CDR3 has 13 residues. CDR3 amino acids: CASSLYGGNTQYF. The CDR3 bases are TGCGCCAGCAGCTTGTACGGGGGTAATACGCAGTATTTT.

This clone was detected only a few times. The CDR3 nucleotides read TGTGCCAGCAGTGGAGGCCCTATTAATTCACCCCTCCACTTT. It codes for CASSGGPINSPLHF. J is TRBJ1-6 and V is TRBV2, with unresolved D. The CDR3 covers 14 residues. CDR1 SNHLY and CDR2 FYNNEI come from the germline V gene. Trimming took 4 bases from V and 6 from J, leaving 10 bases between them.

The gene calls are TRBV7-2 and TRBJ2-3; D ambiguous. The germline CDR1 and CDR2 sequences are SGHTA and FQGNSA. With 10 bases removed from V and 2 bases from J, the gap between germline ends came to 22 bases. The CDR3 has 16 residues. The CDR3 spells CANQVHPGPNTDTQYF. The CDR3 DNA reads as TGTGCCAATCAAGTGCACCCCGGCCCAAACACAGATACGCAGTATTTT.

The chain combines TRBV10-1 with TRBJ1-5, with TRBD1 matching 7 bases. The germline gives CDR1 WNHNN, CDR2 SYGVQD (reference sequence). Trimming took 2 bases from V and 2 from J; bases not matched to a gene: 12. The CDR3 loop spans 18 amino acids. CDR3: CASSERDRRYDCNQPQHF. As DNA, the CDR3 is TGCGCCAGCAGTGAGAGGGACAGACGATACGACTGCAATCAGCCCCAGCATTTT.

This clone is a singleton in its sample. The chain has TRBV7-2 and TRBJ1-2; D is possibly TRBD1 (6 bases). Germline CDR1 and CDR2: SGHTA and FQGNSA. The CDR3 has 16 amino acids. Trimming took 2 bases from V and 4 from J, leaving 17 bases between them. The CDR3 is CASSLRGTQASYGYTF. The CDR3 nucleotides read TGTGCCAGCAGCTTAAGGGGGACACAAGCTAGCTATGGCTACACCTTC.

This chain links TRBV5-7 with TRBJ2-7, with D possibly TRBD1 on 6 matching bases. Being an ORF, TRBV5-7 has a function that is uncertain. The CDR3 spans 14 residues. V was pared by 4 bases and J by 3 bases, with 14 bases between. CDR3 sequence (DNA): TGTGCCAGCAGCGCCGACAGGTCAAGCTACGAGCAGTACTTC. Amino acids: CASSADRSSYEQYF.

This chain connects TRBV18 to TRBJ2-7, with D possibly matching TRBD1 (5 bases). V lost 2 bases and J lost 4, with 21 bases in between. CDR1 KGHSH and CDR2 LQKENI come from the germline V gene. The length of the CDR3 is 17 residues. The CDR3 region has the DNA TGTGCCAGCTCACCAAATCACCTCCACCAACGACAGTACGAGCAGTACTTC. Its translation is CASSPNHLHQRQYEQYF.

This chain joins TRBV6-5 and TRBJ2-5; 8 nucleotides match TRBD2. With V trimmed by 8 bases and J by 2 bases, 7 bases remained unmatched. CDR3 length equals 14 residues. Germline values: CDR1 MNHEY, CDR2 SVGAGI. The CDR3 DNA reads TGTGCCAGCCCGTTATCTAGCGGGCAAGAGACCCAGTACTTC. It is translated as CASPLSSGQETQYF.